This T cell receptor beta chain was captured in a study of blood T cell repertoires in COVID-19 (dated by TCRdb to about 2020). For the study in its entirety: Samples covering the acute and convalescent phases of COVID-19 were provided by collaborators in the United States, Italy and Spain. The material from the prospective study consisted of cDNA or gDNA derived from T cells, B-cell-depleted T cells, or PBMCs. The dataset comprised deeply sampled blood TCRbeta repertoires from subjects exposed to, actively infected with, or recovered from COVID-19. The repertoires were released in a freely available public database intended as a resource for research on the immune response to SARS-CoV-2. Samples were obtained from the ongoing ImmuneRACE study (first 160 participants) and from over 1,000 subjects provided by 6 global collaborators. A de-identified subject ID, COVID-19 status, age in years and sex were almost always included in the sample metadata. HLA class I and class II types, where available, came from metadata supplied by the sample provider rather than from assay-based typing.

CDR1 and CDR2, per the germline V gene (reference sequence), are SEHNR and FQNEAQ. The V and J ends are trimmed by 3 bases and 6 bases, leaving 4 bases between them. The CDR3 runs 11 amino acids, cysteine and phenylalanine included. Of all the DNA, just the CDR3 is kept, 33 bases in frame from base 1. The full study reports these points: Clinical and demographic metadata were provided uncurated, with the amount varying by source and participant.

In the prospective study, participants were roughly 18 to 100 years old, resided in 20 to 30 geographic areas of the United States, and were enrolled through a virtual design. In the prospective study, participants were assigned to cohorts based on the clinical history participants reported in a screening survey and a study questionnaire. Mobile phlebotomists in the prospective study collected whole blood, serum and a nasopharyngeal or oropharyngeal swab from every participant. Additional blood draws and questionnaires over an approximately two-month period could optionally be provided by prospective study participants. Before DNA extraction, blood samples from the prospective study were shipped at room temperature or frozen. Note on this clone: Its antigen remains undetermined. Base qualities were left out, and no much larger clone turns up one base away.

TCRbeta CDR3 regions were amplified from genomic DNA using the immunoSEQ Assay, a bias-controlled multiplex PCR. The paper's processing steps were these. Within the assay, amplification of reference gene primers was used to estimate how many nucleated cells each sample contained. Sequence reads were collapsed and filtered to measure the absolute abundance of every unique TCRbeta CDR3 rearrangement. For each sample, productive Simpson clonality was calculated as the square root of Simpson's diversity index over productive rearrangements. The clones in this table, taken by TCRdb from immuneACCESS, are in-frame only. Not every clone is retained; where verified, under half of the shortfall comes from an unresolved V gene, and the cause of the rest is unknown. The D gene and trimming were derived from the DNA, and the V and J assignments and clone size from that table. The sample contains fewer than 350,000 clones, roughly 91% of them found a single time. The leading ten clones occupy 2.3% of the sample.

Sequencing used PBMCs or T cells enriched from blood (not recorded which). The chain joins TRBV7-9 to TRBJ2-3; no D gene is confidently identified. The source of this sequence is a woman in her forties with acute COVID-19. The CDR3: CASSFVDTQYF. The DNA sequence reads TGTGCCAGCAGCTTCGTGGATACGCAGTATTTT.